One sample yielded the 17 T cell receptor beta chains listed below, sequenced in a study of cytotoxic CD8 clonotypes in ibrutinib-treated CLL. Clones were sequenced by immunoSEQ multiplex PCR, and TCRdb holds only the in-frame ones, with some missing. The sample contains over 150,000 clones, about 80% of which appear only once. The sample in question was PBMCs, obtained after 12 months of ibrutinib treatment. The origin of the receptors is a human donor with chronic lymphocytic leukemia.

This clone was seen a single time. This CDR3 is CSVDSGRAVTGELFF. As DNA, the CDR3 is TGCAGCGTTGACTCCGGGAGGGCGGTCACCGGGGAGCTGTTTTTT. The V gene is TRBV29-1, the J gene TRBJ2-2; 8 positions match TRBD2. V shed 3 bases, J shed 4 bases, and the junction held 7 bases outside the gene matches. Germline lookup yields CDR1 SQVTM and CDR2 ANQGSEA. The CDR3 is made up of 15 amino acids.

A few counts support this clone. The J gene is TRBJ1-5, the V gene TRBV15, with D possibly matching TRBD1 (6 bases). The CDR3 runs 14 residues. The V gene lost 3 bases and the J gene lost 4 bases, with 10 bases spanning the gap. Germline CDR1 and CDR2: LNHNV and YYDKDF (reference sequence). Here the CDR3 reads CATSRDSDNQPQHF. The CDR3 DNA follows: TGTGCCACCAGCAGGGACAGTGATAATCAGCCCCAGCATTTT. Variable domain in full (rest from reference TRBV15 and TRBJ1-5): DAMVIQNPRYQVTQFGKPVTLSCSQTLNHNVMYWYQQKSSQAPKLLFHYYDKDFNNEADTPDNFQSRRPNTSFCFLDIRSPGLGDTAMYLCATSRDSDNQPQHFGDGTRLSIL.

The genes are TRBV15 and TRBJ1-5; D unclear. The V end was cut by 5 bases, the J end by 0 bases, with 14 bases between. Germline V lookup: CDR1 LNHNV, CDR2 YYDKDF (reference sequence). The CDR3 is 16 residues long. The CDR3 nucleotides read TGTGCCACCAGCCTACGGACCGCGAGTAGCAATCAGCCCCAGCATTTT. Amino acids: CATSLRTASSNQPQHF. The entire variable domain, with the rest obtained from reference TRBV15 and TRBJ1-5, is as follows: DAMVIQNPRYQVTQFGKPVTLSCSQTLNHNVMYWYQQKSSQAPKLLFHYYDKDFNNEADTPDNFQSRRPNTSFCFLDIRSPGLGDTAMYLCATSLRTASSNQPQHFGDGTRLSIL.

V gene TRBV5-6 combines with J gene TRBJ2-1, with D possibly matching TRBD2 (6 bases). Germline V gives CDR1 SGHDT, CDR2 YYEEEE. The CDR3 is 14 residues long. The V and J ends lost 1 base and 10 bases respectively, with 15 bases between them. CDR3 sequence: CASSLFGGTGEQFF. The CDR3 region has the DNA TGTGCCAGCAGCTTGTTTGGCGGGACGGGCGAGCAGTTCTTC.

The J gene is TRBJ1-2, the V gene TRBV9; D might be TRBD1 (5 bases). There are 13 residues in the CDR3. Trimming stripped 3 bases from V and 4 bases from J, with 10 bases between. CDR1 and CDR2 (germline): SGDLS, YYNGEE. The CDR3 reads CASSDGTVYGYTF. The CDR3 nucleotides read TGTGCCAGCAGCGACGGGACTGTCTATGGCTACACCTTC.

This clone was seen a handful of times. The chain is built from TRBV5-3 and TRBJ1-4; D remains ambiguous. TRBV5-3 counts as an open reading frame of uncertain function. The CDR3 covers 13 residues. The V end was cut by 2 bases, the J end by 7 bases, with 9 bases between. DNA for the CDR3: TGTGCCAGAAGCTTCTGCAGGTTTGAAAAACTGTTTTTT. It is translated as CARSFCRFEKLFF.

CDR3 in DNA: TGCGCCAGCAGCAGAAACAGGTACCAAGAGACCCAGTACTTC. Translated, it gives CASSRNRYQETQYF. This chain connects TRBV10-1 to TRBJ2-5; a possible D gene is TRBD1 (5 bases). Trimming took off 6 bases at V and 0 bases at J, with 11 bases between the two ends. CDR3 size: 14 residues. Germline CDR1 is WNHNN and CDR2 is SYGVQD (reference sequence).

The V gene is TRBV30, the J gene TRBJ2-3; TRBD2 might be the D (6 bases). CDR3 length: 11 residues. Germline loops: CDR1 GTSNPN, CDR2 SVGIG (reference sequence). V was shortened by 5 bases and J by 8 bases, with 11 bases between the two germline ends. The CDR3: CAWGGKGTQYF. The CDR3 DNA reads TGTGCCTGGGGGGGGAAGGGTACGCAGTATTTT. The whole variable domain, filled in from reference TRBV30 and TRBJ2-3, reads SQTIHQWPATLVQPVGSPLSLECTVEGTSNPNLYWYRQAAGRGLQLLFYSVGIGQISSEVPQNLSASRPQDRQFILSSKKLLLSDSGFYLCAWGGKGTQYFGPGTRLTVL.

This chain connects TRBV27 to TRBJ2-6; D not resolved. Germline CDR1 MNHEY, CDR2 SMNVEV (reference sequence). Trimming stripped 4 bases from V and 4 bases from J, with 11 bases between. The CDR3 extends over 15 amino acids. The DNA for the CDR3 is TGTGCCAGCAGTTACATACAACTCGGGGCCAACGTCCTGACTTTC. Its protein is CASSYIQLGANVLTF.

This chain links TRBV19 with TRBJ1-2, with a weak D call TRBD1 (5 bases). This CDR3 is built from 16 residues. Trimming pared 7 bases from V and 4 bases from J, leaving 22 bases between. Germline CDR1 and CDR2: LNHDA and SQIVND (reference sequence). The CDR3 sequence: CASIKISGGIGYGYTF. In nucleotides, the CDR3 is TGTGCCAGTATCAAGATCAGTGGGGGTATTGGCTATGGCTACACCTTC. Drawing the rest from reference TRBV19 and TRBJ1-2, the complete variable domain is DGGITQSPKYLFRKEGQNVTLSCEQNLNHDAMYWYRQDPGQGLRLIYYSQIVNDFQKGDIAEGYSVSREKKESFPLTVTSAQKNPTAFYLCASIKISGGIGYGYTFGSGTRLTVV.

The V and J genes are TRBV7-3 and TRBJ2-3; 13 nucleotides agree with TRBD2. The CDR3 sequence is 16 residues long. V dropped 5 bases and J dropped 5; count of bases not matched to a gene: 7. The germline V gene has CDR1 SGHTA and CDR2 FQGTGA. The CDR3 nucleotides read TGTGCCAGCAGCCCCGGTAGACTAGCGGGAGGAGATACGCAGTATTTT. This translates into CASSPGRLAGGDTQYF.

The CDR3 here is CASSRSKSFTDTQYF. CDR3 nucleotides: TGTGCCAGCAGCCGATCAAAAAGTTTCACAGATACGCAGTATTTT. The chain recombines TRBV9 with TRBJ2-3; D remains unclear. CDR3 length equals 15 residues. Trimming took 4 bases from V and 2 from J, leaving 14 bases between them. Germline V gene sequence: CDR1 SGDLS, CDR2 YYNGEE. The full variable domain, in which reference TRBV9 and TRBJ2-3 provide the parts outside the CDR3, is DSGVTQTPKHLITATGQRVTLRCSPRSGDLSVYWYQQSLDQGLQFLIQYYNGEERAKGNILERFSAQQFPDLHSELNLSSLELGDSALYFCASSRSKSFTDTQYFGPGTRLTVL.

The chain recombines TRBV19 with TRBJ1-2; 10 bases map to TRBD1. CDR1 is LNHDA, CDR2 SQIVND, per germline (reference sequence). The V gene end was trimmed by 3 bases and the J gene end by 4 bases; junction bases not matched to a gene: 5. The CDR3 has 15 amino acids. The CDR3 DNA sequence: TGTGCCAGTAGTATCCGGGGACAGGGGCCCTATGGCTACACCTTC. The encoded protein is CASSIRGQGPYGYTF. Full variable domain (outside the CDR3, taken from reference TRBV19 and TRBJ1-2): DGGITQSPKYLFRKEGQNVTLSCEQNLNHDAMYWYRQDPGQGLRLIYYSQIVNDFQKGDIAEGYSVSREKKESFPLTVTSAQKNPTAFYLCASSIRGQGPYGYTFGSGTRLTVV.

The J gene is TRBJ1-2, the V gene TRBV7-2; no definite D call. In germline, CDR1 is SGHTA, CDR2 FQGNSA. The CDR3 loop spans 12 amino acids. V was shortened by 5 bases and J by 8 bases, with 12 bases between the two germline ends. This CDR3 reads CASSPNLGGYTF. The CDR3 nucleotides are TGTGCCAGCAGCCCGAACCTAGGAGGCTACACCTTC.

In this sample, this clone turned up once. This sequence joins TRBV27 and TRBJ1-5; D unclear. CDR1 is MNHEY and CDR2 is SMNVEV in the germline V gene (reference sequence). The V end lost 0 bases, the J end lost 5 bases, and 5 bases lay between the germline ends. The CDR3 runs 13 residues. DNA for the CDR3: TGTGCCAGCAGTTTATCGGAGTATCAGCCCCAGCATTTT. Residues: CASSLSEYQPQHF.

The genes are TRBV19 and TRBJ2-5; D not resolved. Trimming stripped 3 bases from V and 2 bases from J, with 22 bases between. Germline V gene data show CDR1 as LNHDA and CDR2 as SQIVND (reference sequence). This CDR3 is 18 amino acids long. The CDR3 loop reads CASSIRFPPASLQETQYF. CDR3 bases: TGTGCCAGTAGTATCCGGTTCCCCCCGGCTAGTTTACAAGAGACCCAGTACTTC. The variable domain in full, with the rest retrieved from reference TRBV19 and TRBJ2-5, is DGGITQSPKYLFRKEGQNVTLSCEQNLNHDAMYWYRQDPGQGLRLIYYSQIVNDFQKGDIAEGYSVSREKKESFPLTVTSAQKNPTAFYLCASSIRFPPASLQETQYFGPGTRLLVL.

The chain couples TRBV19 to TRBJ2-5; no firm D call. Germline V gene data show CDR1 as LNHDA and CDR2 as SQIVND (reference sequence). The V end was cut by 5 bases, the J end by 4 bases, with 8 bases between. This CDR3 region has 12 residues. The CDR3 nucleotides read TGTGCCAGTAGTCCATCTTCAGAGACCCAGTACTTC. Amino acids: CASSPSSETQYF.